This is a list of T cell receptor beta chains from one sample in a study of PD-1 blockade in mismatch repair-deficient tumors. The table came from immunoSEQ multiplex PCR; TCRdb's copy has only in-frame clones and leaves some out. The table records around 100,000 clones, 65% to 85% of them present only once. Here the sequenced sample was peripheral blood, taken roughly 35 weeks after starting pembrolizumab. Receptors were obtained from an adult with mismatch repair-deficient cancer. Both conserved end residues are part of each CDR3. D genes are given only for firm matches. Some rows have no size entry. The others give once, few or many, or a class for an expanded clone.

>TRBJ2-7|14|NA|TRBV5-4|NA
TGTGCCAGCAGCTGGGGACCCCTAGCCTACGAGCAGTACTTC
CASSWGPLAYEQYF
>TRBJ1-3|15|NA|TRBV7-8|NA
TGTGCCAGCAGCTTAGCGTGGGGGGCAGGAAACACCATATATTTT
CASSLAWGAGNTIYF
>TRBJ1-3|16|NA|TRBV7-9|NA
TGTGCCAGCAGCTTCCCAGGGGCGCAGCAGGGAAACACCATATATTTT
CASSFPGAQQGNTIYF
>TRBJ1-1|15|NA|TRBV7-9|NA
TGTGCCAGCAGCTGGTTGCGGGGGCAAAGGGCTGAAGCTTTCTTT
CASSWLRGQRAEAFF
>TRBJ2-4|14|few|TRBV14|TRBD2
TGTGCCAGCAGCCTCGCCGGGACTAGCGGGAGGTGGAACTTC
CASSLAGTSGRWNF
>TRBJ2-1|14|NA|TRBV2|TRBD2
TGTGCCAGCATAGCGGGAGTCTCCTACAATGAGCAGTTCTTC
CASIAGVSYNEQFF
>TRBJ2-7|15|NA|TRBV11-2|NA
TGTGCCAGCAGCTTAGTTCCCCAGGGGAATGGCGAGCAGTACTTC
CASSLVPQGNGEQYF
>TRBJ2-2|14|NA|TRBV9|TRBD1
TGTGCCAGCAGCGGGGGACAGCACACCGGGGAGCTGTTTTTT
CASSGGQHTGELFF
>TRBJ1-1|13|NA|TRBV6-6|NA
TGTGCCAGCAGCGCGGTACCGAACACTGAAGCTTTCTTT
CASSAVPNTEAFF
>TRBJ2-1|13|few|TRBV30|NA
TGTGCCTGGAGTGGGCGCGATTTCGGTGAGCAGTTCTTC
CAWSGRDFGEQFF
>TRBJ2-7|12|few|TRBV11-2|NA
TGTGCCAGCAGCGGGCGGTCACACGAGCAGTACTTC
CASSGRSHEQYF
>TRBJ2-1|13|NA|TRBV7-3|NA
TGTGCCAGCAGCTTACTCTCAAGCGGAGAGCAGTTCTTC
CASSLLSSGEQFF
>TRBJ2-2|15|few|TRBV18|TRBD1
TGTGCCAGCTCACCTTCACAGGGGGACACCGGGGAGCTGTTTTTT
CASSPSQGDTGELFF
>TRBJ1-5|15|NA|TRBV11-3|NA
TGTGCCAGCAGCCCACGCTGGACCGGAGATCAGCCCCAGCATTTT
CASSPRWTGDQPQHF
>TRBJ1-1|15|NA|TRBV6-5|TRBD1
TGTGCCAGCAGTCAAACCGGGACAGGGTGGACTGAAGCTTTCTTT
CASSQTGTGWTEAFF
>TRBJ1-1|14|NA|TRBV5-1|NA
TGCGCCAGCATCGGGCCAGGGACGAACACTGAAGCTTTCTTT
CASIGPGTNTEAFF
>TRBJ1-2|16|many|TRBV12-5|TRBD1
TGTGCTAGTGGTTTCCGGGACAGGGCAATCCCCTATGGCTACACCTTC
CASGFRDRAIPYGYTF
>TRBJ2-1|12|NA|TRBV6-5|NA
TGTGCCAGCAGTTTGGGTAACAATGAGCAGTTCTTC
CASSLGNNEQFF
>TRBJ2-1|16|NA|TRBV6-5|NA
TGTGCCAGCAGTTACTCGACCAGGGGTCCCTACAATGAGCAGTTCTTC
CASSYSTRGPYNEQFF
>TRBJ2-5|14|NA|TRBV4-1|NA
TGCGCCAGCAGCCAAGAGGGCAGCCAAGAGACCCAGTACTTC
CASSQEGSQETQYF
>TRBJ1-1|15|NA|TRBV5-1|NA
TGCGCCAGCAGCTTGGTTGGGGCGGAAGGCACTGAAGCTTTCTTT
CASSLVGAEGTEAFF
>TRBJ2-1|14|once|TRBV11-2|TRBD2
TGTGCCAGCAGCACCGGGACTAGCGGACGTGAGCAGTTCTTC
CASSTGTSGREQFF
>TRBJ2-7|14|NA|TRBV5-1|TRBD1
TGCGCCAGCAGCTTGGGAGGGGGCCCCTACGAGCAGTACTTC
CASSLGGGPYEQYF
>TRBJ1-3|13|NA|TRBV7-3|NA
TGTGCCAGCAGCTTAGAAGGTTTAGACACCATATATTTT
CASSLEGLDTIYF
>TRBJ2-3|17|NA|TRBV5-1|TRBD2
TGCGCCAGCAGCTCTCCTTTGGGGCGGGAGGGCCTGAATACGCAGTATTTT
CASSSPLGREGLNTQYF
>TRBJ2-7|14|NA|TRBV18|TRBD1
TGTGCCAGCTCACTGGGACAGGGGAACTACGAGCAGTACTTC
CASSLGQGNYEQYF
>TRBJ2-1|16|NA|TRBV29-1|TRBD2
TGCAGCGGAGCCGGGACTAGCGGCTATTACTACAATGAGCAGTTCTTC
CSGAGTSGYYYNEQFF
>TRBJ2-7|15|NA|TRBV10-3|TRBD1
TGTGCCATCAGTGACGAGCAGGGGGCGGCCTACGAGCAGTACTTC
CAISDEQGAAYEQYF
>TRBJ2-3|13|NA|TRBV6-1|NA
TGTGCCAGCAGTTTAGGGGGCACAGATACGCAGTATTTT
CASSLGGTDTQYF
>TRBJ2-4|16|NA|TRBV5-1|TRBD2
TGCGCCAGCAGCTTCAGACCCGGGACTAGCGGTAACATTCAGTACTTC
CASSFRPGTSGNIQYF
>TRBJ1-1|17|NA|TRBV9|NA
TGTGCCAGCAGTGGATCCGGGACGCCTATGATAGGCACTGAAGCTTTCTTT
CASSGSGTPMIGTEAFF
>TRBJ1-5|13|NA|TRBV27|NA
TGTGCCAGCAGTTTAGCCCCCACGGAGCCCCAGCATTTT
CASSLAPTEPQHF
>TRBJ2-5|14|NA|TRBV7-3|NA
TGTGCCAGCAGCCCCACAGGTCGGGGTGAGACCCAGTACTTC
CASSPTGRGETQYF
>TRBJ2-6|18|once|TRBV7-9|TRBD2
TGTGCCAGCAGTTTAACTAGCGGGAGGGCGTCTGGGGCCAACGTCCTGACTTTC
CASSLTSGRASGANVLTF
>TRBJ2-6|16|NA|TRBV6-5|TRBD1
TGTGCCAGCAGTTTACGACAGGGAACTGGGGCCAACGTCCTGACTTTC
CASSLRQGTGANVLTF
>TRBJ2-1|14|NA|TRBV4-1|NA
TGCGCCAGCAGTTCCGGGGCCTATCCGGATGAGCAGTTCTTC
CASSSGAYPDEQFF